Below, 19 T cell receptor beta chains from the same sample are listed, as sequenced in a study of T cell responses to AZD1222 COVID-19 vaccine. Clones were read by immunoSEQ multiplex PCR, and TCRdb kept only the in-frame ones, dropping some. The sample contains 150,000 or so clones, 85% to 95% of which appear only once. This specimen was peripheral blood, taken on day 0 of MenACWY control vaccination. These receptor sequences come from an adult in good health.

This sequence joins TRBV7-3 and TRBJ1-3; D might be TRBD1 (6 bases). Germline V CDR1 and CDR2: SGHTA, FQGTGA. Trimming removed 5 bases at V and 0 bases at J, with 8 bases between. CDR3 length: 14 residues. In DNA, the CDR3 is TGTGCCAGCAGCACAGGGAGCTCTGGAAACACCATATATTTT. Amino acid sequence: CASSTGSSGNTIYF.

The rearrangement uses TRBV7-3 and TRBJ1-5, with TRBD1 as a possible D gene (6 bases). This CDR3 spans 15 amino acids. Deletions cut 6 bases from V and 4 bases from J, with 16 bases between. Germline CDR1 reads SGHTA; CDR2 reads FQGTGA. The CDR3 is CASSFNRVRNQPQHF. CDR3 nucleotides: TGTGCCAGCAGTTTTAACAGGGTAAGGAATCAGCCCCAGCATTTT.

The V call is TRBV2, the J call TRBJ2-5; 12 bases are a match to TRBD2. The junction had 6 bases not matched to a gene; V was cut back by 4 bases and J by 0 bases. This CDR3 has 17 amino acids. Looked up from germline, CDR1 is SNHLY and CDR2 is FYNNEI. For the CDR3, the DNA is TGTGCCAGCAGTGTTGCTCTAGCGGGGGGGAACCAAGAGACCCAGTACTTC. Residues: CASSVALAGGNQETQYF.

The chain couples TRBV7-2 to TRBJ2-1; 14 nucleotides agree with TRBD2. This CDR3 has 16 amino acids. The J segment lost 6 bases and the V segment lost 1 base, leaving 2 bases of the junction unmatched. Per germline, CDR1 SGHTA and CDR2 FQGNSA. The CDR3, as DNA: TGTGCCAGCAGCTTAGGGGGACTAGCGGGAGTCAATGAGCAGTTCTTC. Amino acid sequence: CASSLGGLAGVNEQFF.

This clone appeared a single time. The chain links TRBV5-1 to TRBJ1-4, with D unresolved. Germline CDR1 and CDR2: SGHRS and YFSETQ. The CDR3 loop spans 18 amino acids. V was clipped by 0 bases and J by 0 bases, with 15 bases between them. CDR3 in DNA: TGCGCCAGCAGCTTGGCCGGCGGATCCAGATCAACTAATGAAAAACTGTTTTTT. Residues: CASSLAGGSRSTNEKLFF. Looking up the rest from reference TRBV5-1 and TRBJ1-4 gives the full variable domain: KAGVTQTPRYLIKTRGQQVTLSCSPISGHRSVSWYQQTPGQGLQFLFEYFSETQRNKGNFPGRFSGRQFSNSRSEMNVSTLELGDSALYLCASSLAGGSRSTNEKLFFGSGTQLSVL.

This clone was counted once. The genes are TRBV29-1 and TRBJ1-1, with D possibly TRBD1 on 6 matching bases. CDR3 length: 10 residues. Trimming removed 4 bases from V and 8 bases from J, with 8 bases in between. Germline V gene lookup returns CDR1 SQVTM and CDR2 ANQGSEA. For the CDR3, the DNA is TGCAGCGTTGTTGACAGGGAAGCTTTCTTT. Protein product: CSVVDREAFF.

The CDR3 sequence is CAIRGGSNQPQHF. The CDR3 DNA reads as TGTGCCATCCGAGGGGGGAGCAATCAGCCCCAGCATTTT. The J gene is TRBJ1-5, the V gene TRBV28, with D possibly TRBD1 on 6 matching bases. Germline V gene lookup returns CDR1 MDHEN and CDR2 SYDVKM. This CDR3 contains 13 residues. The germline V and J ends were trimmed by 10 bases and 1 base, with 11 bases remaining between them.

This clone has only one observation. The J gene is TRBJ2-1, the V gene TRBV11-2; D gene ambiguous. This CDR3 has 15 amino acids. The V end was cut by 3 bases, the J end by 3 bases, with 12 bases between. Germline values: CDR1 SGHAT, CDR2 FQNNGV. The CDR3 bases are TGTGCCAGCAGCTTCATGGACCACCTCTACAATGAGCAGTTCTTC. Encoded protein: CASSFMDHLYNEQFF.

The CDR3 spells CASSRSTGVTEAFF. For the CDR3, the DNA is TGCGCCAGCAGCAGATCGACAGGGGTGACTGAAGCTTTCTTT. The rearrangement links TRBV5-1 to TRBJ1-1; 8 positions match TRBD1. This CDR3 is built from 14 residues. The germline gives CDR1 SGHRS, CDR2 YFSETQ. Trimming at V came to 4 bases and at J to 5 bases, leaving 7 bases not matched to a gene.

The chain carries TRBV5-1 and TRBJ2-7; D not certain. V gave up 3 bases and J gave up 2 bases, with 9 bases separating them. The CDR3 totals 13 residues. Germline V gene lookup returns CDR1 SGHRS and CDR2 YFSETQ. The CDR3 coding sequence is TGCGCCAGCAGCTGGAACGGACCCTACGAGCAGTACTTC. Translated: CASSWNGPYEQYF. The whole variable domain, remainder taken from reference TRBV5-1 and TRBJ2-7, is KAGVTQTPRYLIKTRGQQVTLSCSPISGHRSVSWYQQTPGQGLQFLFEYFSETQRNKGNFPGRFSGRQFSNSRSEMNVSTLELGDSALYLCASSWNGPYEQYFGPGTRLTVT.

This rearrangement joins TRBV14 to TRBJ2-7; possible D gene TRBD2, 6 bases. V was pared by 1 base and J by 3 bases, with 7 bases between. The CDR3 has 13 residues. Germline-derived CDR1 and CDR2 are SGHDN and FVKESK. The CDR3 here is CASSQAGSYEQYF. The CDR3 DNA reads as TGTGCCAGCAGCCAAGCCGGGAGCTACGAGCAGTACTTC.

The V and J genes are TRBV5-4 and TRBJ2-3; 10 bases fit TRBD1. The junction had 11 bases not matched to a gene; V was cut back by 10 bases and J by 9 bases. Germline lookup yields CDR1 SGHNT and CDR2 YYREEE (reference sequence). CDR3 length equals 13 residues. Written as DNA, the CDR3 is TGTGCCCAGGGGACAGGGGACCCTAGGACGCAGTATTTT. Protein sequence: CAQGTGDPRTQYF.

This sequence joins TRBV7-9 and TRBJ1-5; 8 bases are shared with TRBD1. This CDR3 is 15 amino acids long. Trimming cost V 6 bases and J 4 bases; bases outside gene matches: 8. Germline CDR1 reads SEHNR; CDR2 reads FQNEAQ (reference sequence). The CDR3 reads CASSPQQGENQPQHF. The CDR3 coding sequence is TGTGCCAGCAGTCCTCAACAGGGGGAGAATCAGCCCCAGCATTTT.

This CDR3 is CASSKTGPGNTIYF. The CDR3 DNA sequence: TGTGCCAGCAGCAAGACGGGGCCTGGAAACACCATATATTTT. The chain employs TRBV7-9 and TRBJ1-3; D is perhaps TRBD1 (5 bases). The V end lost 5 bases, the J end lost 2 bases, and 10 bases lay between the germline ends. This CDR3 is 14 amino acids long. Germline V lookup: CDR1 SEHNR, CDR2 FQNEAQ (reference sequence).

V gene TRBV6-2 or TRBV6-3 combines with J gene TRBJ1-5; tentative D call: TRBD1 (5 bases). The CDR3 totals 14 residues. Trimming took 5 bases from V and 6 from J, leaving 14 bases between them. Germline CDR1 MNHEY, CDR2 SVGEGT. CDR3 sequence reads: CASSISTDIQPQHF. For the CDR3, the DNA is TGTGCCAGCAGTATATCGACAGACATTCAGCCCCAGCATTTT.

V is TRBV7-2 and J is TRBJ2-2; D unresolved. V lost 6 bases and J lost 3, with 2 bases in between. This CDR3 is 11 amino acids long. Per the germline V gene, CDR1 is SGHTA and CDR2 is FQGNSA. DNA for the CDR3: TGTGCCAGCAGTTACACCGGGGAGCTGTTTTTT. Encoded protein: CASSYTGELFF.

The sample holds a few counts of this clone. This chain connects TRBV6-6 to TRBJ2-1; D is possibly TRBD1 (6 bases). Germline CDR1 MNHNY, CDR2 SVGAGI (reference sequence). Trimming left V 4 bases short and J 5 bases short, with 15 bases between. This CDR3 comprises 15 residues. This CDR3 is CASSFSRDTNNEQFF. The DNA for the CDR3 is TGTGCCAGCAGTTTCTCGAGGGACACCAACAATGAGCAGTTCTTC.

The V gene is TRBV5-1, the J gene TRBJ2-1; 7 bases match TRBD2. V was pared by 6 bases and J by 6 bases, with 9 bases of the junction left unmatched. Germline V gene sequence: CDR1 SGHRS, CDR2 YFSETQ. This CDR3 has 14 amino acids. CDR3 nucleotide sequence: TGCGCCAGCACCTCCGCGGGGGTTCCCAATGAGCAGTTCTTC. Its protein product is CASTSAGVPNEQFF.

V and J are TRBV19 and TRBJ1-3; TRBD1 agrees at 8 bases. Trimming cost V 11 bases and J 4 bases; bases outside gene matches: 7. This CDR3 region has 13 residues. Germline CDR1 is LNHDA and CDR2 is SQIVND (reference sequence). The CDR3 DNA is TGTGCCTCCAGGGGGCCAAGGGGAAACACCATATATTTT. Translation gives CASRGPRGNTIYF. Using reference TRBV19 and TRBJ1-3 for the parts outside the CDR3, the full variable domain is DGGITQSPKYLFRKEGQNVTLSCEQNLNHDAMYWYRQDPGQGLRLIYYSQIVNDFQKGDIAEGYSVSREKKESFPLTVTSAQKNPTAFYLCASRGPRGNTIYFGEGSWLTVV.